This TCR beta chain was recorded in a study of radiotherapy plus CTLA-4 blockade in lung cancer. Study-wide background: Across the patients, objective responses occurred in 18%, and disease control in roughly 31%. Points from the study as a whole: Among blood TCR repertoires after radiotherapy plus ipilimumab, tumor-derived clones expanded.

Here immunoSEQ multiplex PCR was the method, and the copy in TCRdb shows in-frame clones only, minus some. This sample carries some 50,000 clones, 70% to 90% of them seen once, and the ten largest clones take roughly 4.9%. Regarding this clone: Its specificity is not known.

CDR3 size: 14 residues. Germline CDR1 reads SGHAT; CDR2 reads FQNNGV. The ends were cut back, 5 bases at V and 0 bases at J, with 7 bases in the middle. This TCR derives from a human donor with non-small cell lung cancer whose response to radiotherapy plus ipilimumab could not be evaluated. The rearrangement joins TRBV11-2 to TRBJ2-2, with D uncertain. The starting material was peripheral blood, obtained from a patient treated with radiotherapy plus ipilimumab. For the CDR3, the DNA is TGTGCCAGCAGCCCATACACGAACACCGGGGAGCTGTTTTTT. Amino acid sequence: CASSPYTNTGELFF.